Below are 14 T cell receptor beta chains sequenced from a single sample in a study of T cell responses to AZD1222 COVID-19 vaccine. Only in-frame clones appear in the TCRdb table, and some are missing; sequencing was by immunoSEQ multiplex PCR. Among some 170,000 clones listed, about 87% were seen once. The sample consisted of peripheral blood, taken 28 days after the second dose of the MenACWY control vaccine. The receptor set was obtained from an adult who received the MenACWY meningococcal vaccine as a control.

This clone was observed once. V usage is TRBV5-1 and J usage is TRBJ1-4; possibly TRBD1 for D (6 bases). CDR1 is SGHRS, CDR2 YFSETQ, per germline. This CDR3 spans 15 amino acids. Trimming removed 0 bases from V and 8 bases from J, with 14 bases in between. The CDR3 is CASSLGQAGSEKLFF. Written as DNA, the CDR3 is TGCGCCAGCAGCTTGGGACAGGCCGGGAGCGAAAAACTGTTTTTT.

The chain links TRBV7-2 to TRBJ2-5; D could derive from TRBD1 or TRBD2 (6 bases each). The CDR3 is 14 residues long. With 3 bases removed from V and 4 bases from J, the gap between germline ends came to 12 bases. Germline V gene sequence: CDR1 SGHTA, CDR2 FQGNSA. CDR3: CASSFPGAPETQYF. CDR3 bases: TGTGCCAGCAGCTTTCCGGGGGCCCCAGAGACCCAGTACTTC.

As DNA, the CDR3 is TGTGCCAGCAGCTTGGTATGGATAGCCGGAGAGCCAGATACGCAGTATTTT. It encodes CASSLVWIAGEPDTQYF. This chain joins TRBV5-8 and TRBJ2-3; D not certain. CDR1 is SGHTS, CDR2 YDEGEE, per germline. The ends were cut back, 0 bases at V and 4 bases at J, with 18 bases in the middle. This CDR3 spans 17 amino acids.

Ten or more counts support this clone. V gene TRBV6-2 or TRBV6-3 combines with J gene TRBJ1-2; D not resolved. CDR1 is MNHEY, CDR2 SVGEGT, per germline. Trimming removed 0 bases from V and 2 bases from J, with 13 bases in between. This CDR3 has 16 amino acids. The CDR3 DNA reads as TGTGCCAGCAGTTACTCGATGCTTGCCTCCAACTATGGCTACACCTTC. Translating it yields CASSYSMLASNYGYTF.

V gene TRBV10-1 combines with J gene TRBJ2-3; no clear D. Between the trimmed V and J ends, which lost 2 bases and 1 base, there was a span of 4 bases. The germline V gene has CDR1 WNHNN and CDR2 SYGVQD (reference sequence). The CDR3 contains 13 residues. CDR3 residues: CASSEDGTDTQYF. CDR3 bases: TGCGCCAGCAGTGAGGACGGCACAGATACGCAGTATTTT.

This chain uses TRBV4-3 with TRBJ2-2; D remains unclear. V lost 4 bases, J lost 1 base, and 4 bases lay in between. This CDR3 has 13 amino acids. From germline, CDR1 is LGHNA and CDR2 YSLEER. CDR3: CASSLGNTGELFF. In DNA form, the CDR3 reads TGCGCCAGCAGCCTGGGGAACACCGGGGAGCTGTTTTTT.

The chain uses TRBV6-2 or TRBV6-3 and TRBJ2-7, with 8 positions matching TRBD1. This CDR3 has 14 residues. The ends lost 2 bases at V and 5 bases at J; junction bases unmatched: 5. Germline lookup yields CDR1 MNHEY and CDR2 SVGEGT. The CDR3 here is CASSYLQGADEQYF. CDR3 nucleotide sequence: TGTGCCAGCAGTTACCTCCAGGGGGCTGACGAGCAGTACTTC.

The gene calls are TRBV29-1 and TRBJ2-1; the D call may be TRBD1 or TRBD2 (5 bases each). Germline V CDR1 and CDR2: SQVTM, ANQGSEA. Trimming pared 1 base from V and 10 bases from J, leaving 8 bases between. The CDR3 totals 11 residues. CDR3 region: CSVEVGDEQFF. CDR3 coding DNA: TGCAGCGTTGAAGTTGGGGACGAGCAGTTCTTC.

The genes are TRBV27 and TRBJ2-7, with 7 bases fitting TRBD1. The CDR3 contains 14 residues. CDR1 and CDR2 (germline): MNHEY, SMNVEV (reference sequence). Trimming removed 5 bases from V and 5 bases from J; junction bases left unmatched: 9. CDR3 loop: CASSHRTGINEQYF. The CDR3 DNA follows: TGTGCCAGCAGTCACCGGACAGGTATCAACGAGCAGTACTTC.

In its sample, this clone was seen many times. The chain combines TRBV28 with TRBJ1-1, with D tentatively TRBD1 (5 bases). Germline CDR1 reads MDHEN; CDR2 reads SYDVKM. Trimming shortened V by 5 bases and J by 6 bases, and 25 bases separated the two germline ends. The CDR3 contains 17 residues. DNA for the CDR3: TGTGCCAGCAGTCCCACGGAATCCCCTGCAGGCAGGGCTGAAGCTTTCTTT. It encodes CASSPTESPAGRAEAFF.

V is TRBV6-5 and J is TRBJ2-2; 8 nucleotides line up with TRBD1. Germline CDR1 reads MNHEY; CDR2 reads SVGAGI. Trimming took 2 bases from V and 6 from J; bases not matched to a gene: 8. This CDR3 spans 16 amino acids. The DNA of the CDR3 is TGTGCCAGCAGTTACCCGGGAACAGGGGGTTCCGGGGAGCTGTTTTTT. It translates to CASSYPGTGGSGELFF.

CDR3 nucleotides: TGTGCCAGCGGGGACAGGCAGACAGATACGCAGTATTTT. Protein product: CASGDRQTDTQYF. This chain joins TRBV5-4 and TRBJ2-3, with 8 bases that match TRBD1. Trimming removed 7 bases from V and 3 bases from J; junction bases left unmatched: 4. The CDR3 loop spans 13 amino acids. Per germline, CDR1 SGHNT and CDR2 YYREEE (reference sequence).

This chain links TRBV27 with TRBJ2-5; D might be TRBD1 or TRBD2, each matching 5 bases. CDR1 is MNHEY and CDR2 is SMNVEV in the germline V gene (reference sequence). The CDR3 spans 14 residues. The V end was cut by 4 bases, the J end by 0 bases, with 9 bases between. Here the CDR3 reads CASSWDGYQETQYF. CDR3 sequence (DNA): TGTGCCAGCAGTTGGGACGGGTACCAAGAGACCCAGTACTTC.

The chain carries TRBV28 and TRBJ1-6; D unclear. CDR1 and CDR2 from the germline V gene are MDHEN and SYDVKM. Trimming cost V 7 bases and J 3 bases, with 7 bases left between them. This CDR3 has 13 residues. The CDR3 nucleotides read TGTGCCAGCACCGGCTTCTATAATTCACCCCTCCACTTT. Its translation: CASTGFYNSPLHF.